These 25 T cell receptor beta chains were sequenced from one sample in a study of blood T cell repertoires in COVID-19. Sequencing was performed with immunoSEQ multiplex PCR; in TCRdb, only in-frame clones are kept and a portion is missing. The data show fewer than 250,000 clones, around 90% seen once. The sequencing input was peripheral blood. The receptors stem from a man aged 30-40 years with COVID-19, enrolled during active disease.

The V call is TRBV24-1, the J call TRBJ2-5, with 8 bases matching TRBD2. This CDR3 has 11 amino acids. Germline lookup yields CDR1 KGHDR and CDR2 SFDVKD. Unmatched junction bases numbered 2, after V lost 11 bases and J lost 4 bases. The CDR3 nucleotides are TGTGCCAGGAGCGGGGGAGAGACCCAGTACTTC. As protein: CARSGGETQYF.

The rearrangement links TRBV7-9 to TRBJ1-2, with 7 positions matching TRBD1. The CDR3 is 13 amino acids. CDR1 and CDR2 from the germline V gene are SEHNR and FQNEAQ (reference sequence). V lost 1 base to trimming and J lost 8 bases; unmatched junction nucleotides: 4. The DNA for the CDR3 is TGTGCCAGCAGCTTAGTAGGGACAGACGGCTACACCTTC. Amino acid sequence: CASSLVGTDGYTF. The full variable domain, with the rest looked up from reference TRBV7-9 and TRBJ1-2, is DTGVSQNPRHKITKRGQNVTFRCDPISEHNRLYWYRQTLGQGPEFLTYFQNEAQLEKSRLLSDRFSAERPKGSFSTLEIQRTEQGDSAMYLCASSLVGTDGYTFGSGTRLTVV.

The chain joins TRBV19 to TRBJ1-6, with 9 positions matching TRBD1. Germline trimming cut 10 bases from V and 8 bases from J; bases unmatched to any gene: 9. The CDR3 spans 14 residues. The germline CDR1 and CDR2 sequences are LNHDA and SQIVND (reference sequence). This chain's CDR3 is CATASGQGDSPLHF. CDR3 DNA: TGTGCCACCGCCTCGGGACAGGGCGATTCACCCCTCCACTTT.

This clone has a handful of counts. The chain links TRBV2 to TRBJ1-1, with D perhaps TRBD1 (6 bases). The CDR3 totals 15 residues. Germline assignment: CDR1 SNHLY and CDR2 FYNNEI. Between the trimmed V and J ends, which lost 6 bases and 2 bases, there was a span of 16 bases. The CDR3 nucleotides are TGTGCCAGCAGGGAGGCTTACAGGGAAAACACTGAAGCTTTCTTT. Its translation: CASREAYRENTEAFF.

The chain carries TRBV9 and TRBJ2-7; tentative D call: TRBD1 (5 bases). Trimming cost V 0 bases and J 0 bases, with 10 bases left between them. This CDR3 has 15 amino acids. From germline, CDR1 is SGDLS and CDR2 YYNGEE. The CDR3: CASSVGQGYSYEQYF. Written as DNA, the CDR3 is TGTGCCAGCAGCGTAGGGCAGGGCTACTCCTACGAGCAGTACTTC. Full variable domain (missing parts from reference TRBV9 and TRBJ2-7): DSGVTQTPKHLITATGQRVTLRCSPRSGDLSVYWYQQSLDQGLQFLIQYYNGEERAKGNILERFSAQQFPDLHSELNLSSLELGDSALYFCASSVGQGYSYEQYFGPGTRLTVT.

The chain employs TRBV3-1 (or the pseudogene TRBV3-2) and TRBJ1-2, with D possibly TRBD1 on 5 matching bases. Trimming removed 1 base at V and 2 bases at J, with 8 bases between. This CDR3 region has 14 residues. Germline-derived CDR1 and CDR2 are LGHDT and YNNKEL (reference sequence). CDR3 nucleotide sequence: TGTGCCAGCAGCCAAGTGGGGGGGAACTATGGCTACACCTTC. Protein product: CASSQVGGNYGYTF.

The chain links TRBV6-5 to TRBJ1-2; D unclear. Per the germline V gene, CDR1 is MNHEY and CDR2 is SVGAGI. This CDR3 is built from 11 residues. V lost 3 bases and J 7 bases, leaving 6 bases between the germline ends. The CDR3 is CASSYGSGYTF. The CDR3 DNA is TGTGCCAGCAGTTATGGGAGTGGCTACACCTTC.

The CDR3 DNA follows: TGTGCCTGGAGCGCCCCCGGGACAGGAAAAAATGAAAAACTGTTTTTT. Protein sequence: CAWSAPGTGKNEKLFF. The rearrangement joins TRBV30 to TRBJ1-4, with 8 bases identical to TRBD1. Germline loops: CDR1 GTSNPN, CDR2 SVGIG (reference sequence). The J segment lost 5 bases and the V segment lost 3 bases, leaving 11 bases of the junction unmatched. CDR3 size: 16 residues. Based on the CDR3 plus reference TRBV30 and TRBJ1-4, the full variable domain is SQTIHQWPATLVQPVGSPLSLECTVEGTSNPNLYWYRQAAGRGLQLLFYSVGIGQISSEVPQNLSASRPQDRQFILSSKKLLLSDSGFYLCAWSAPGTGKNEKLFFGSGTQLSVL.

The count of this clone is one. The gene calls are TRBV5-1 and TRBJ2-3; 8 bases map to TRBD1. CDR1 and CDR2 (germline): SGHRS, YFSETQ. The CDR3 sequence is 15 residues long. The J segment lost 6 bases and the V segment lost 0 bases, leaving 6 bases of the junction unmatched. CDR3 DNA sequence: TGCGCCAGCAGCTTGGTACAGGGGGAAGCGGATACGCAGTATTTT. It is translated as CASSLVQGEADTQYF.

The chain uses TRBV9 and TRBJ2-1, with TRBD2 matching over 9 bases. Germline V lookup: CDR1 SGDLS, CDR2 YYNGEE. This CDR3 comprises 16 residues. V lost 0 bases, J lost 4 bases, and 5 bases stayed unmatched. CDR3 in DNA: TGTGCCAGCAGCGTAGACGGTAGCGGGGGATACAATGAGCAGTTCTTC. This gives the protein CASSVDGSGGYNEQFF. The variable domain in full, with the rest retrieved from reference TRBV9 and TRBJ2-1, is DSGVTQTPKHLITATGQRVTLRCSPRSGDLSVYWYQQSLDQGLQFLIQYYNGEERAKGNILERFSAQQFPDLHSELNLSSLELGDSALYFCASSVDGSGGYNEQFFGPGTRLTVL.

The genes are TRBV18 and TRBJ2-3, with TRBD1 as a possible D gene (6 bases). The CDR3 runs to 14 residues. The V end was cut by 5 bases, the J end by 0 bases, with 9 bases between. The germline V gene has CDR1 KGHSH and CDR2 LQKENI. This chain's CDR3 is CASSSTGSTDTQYF. The CDR3 nucleotides are TGTGCCAGCTCAAGTACAGGGAGCACAGATACGCAGTATTTT.

The rearrangement links TRBV7-9 to TRBJ1-2; D gene unclear. The CDR3 loop spans 12 amino acids. V lost 3 bases and J 6 bases, leaving 8 bases between the germline ends. From germline, CDR1 is SEHNR and CDR2 FQNEAQ (reference sequence). Here the CDR3 DNA reads TGTGCCAGCAGCTTTGCGCGGGATGGCTACACCTTC. This codes for CASSFARDGYTF.

The V call is TRBV5-1, the J call TRBJ2-7; TRBD1 agrees at 9 bases. This CDR3 has 17 residues. The V and J ends lost 0 bases and 5 bases, in that order; junction bases with no gene match: 12. From germline, CDR1 is SGHRS and CDR2 YFSETQ. The CDR3 DNA follows: TGCGCCAGCAGCTTGGGGGGAGCCGGGACAGGGATGGACGAGCAGTACTTC. This codes for CASSLGGAGTGMDEQYF.

A few counts support this clone. The chain links TRBV5-5 to TRBJ1-2; tentative D call: TRBD1 (6 bases). The CDR3 is 14 amino acids. Per germline, CDR1 SGHKS and CDR2 YYEKEE (reference sequence). Trimming removed 2 bases at V and 1 base at J, with 9 bases between. This CDR3 is CASSFGQNNYGYTF. Here the CDR3 DNA reads TGTGCCAGCAGCTTCGGACAGAATAACTATGGCTACACCTTC.

The chain carries TRBV10-3 and TRBJ2-3; 11 bases map to TRBD2. Germline-derived CDR1 and CDR2 are ENHRY and SYGVKD. The trim removed 4 bases at V and 6 bases at J, leaving 6 bases unmatched. The length of the CDR3 is 15 residues. DNA for the CDR3: TGTGCCATCAGTGCCCTAGCGGGGGGAGAGGATACGCAGTATTTT. It is translated as CAISALAGGEDTQYF.

This clone appeared once. This chain connects TRBV6-2 or TRBV6-3 to TRBJ1-1, with D possibly matching TRBD1 (5 bases). The CDR3 length is 14 residues. The V gene's germline CDR1 is MNHEY and CDR2 SVGEGT. V lost 4 bases and J 1 base, leaving 10 bases between the germline ends. The CDR3 loop is CASSSHRQNTEAFF. The CDR3 region has the DNA TGTGCCAGCAGTTCGCACAGGCAGAACACTGAAGCTTTCTTT.

CDR3 DNA sequence: TGCGCCAGCAGCGCCGGAGGGAAAATCGGACAGAACACTGAAGCTTTCTTT. Translating it yields CASSAGGKIGQNTEAFF. The rearrangement joins TRBV5-1 to TRBJ1-1, with a possible D match to TRBD1 (5 bases). This CDR3 has 17 amino acids. The germline V and J ends were trimmed by 4 bases and 1 base, with 20 bases remaining between them. Germline V gene sequence: CDR1 SGHRS, CDR2 YFSETQ.

The chain employs TRBV10-1 and TRBJ2-7, with 8 bases identical to TRBD1. The germline V gene encodes CDR1 WNHNN and CDR2 SYGVQD (reference sequence). J lost 1 base, V lost 2 bases, and 7 bases had no gene match. This CDR3 has 16 amino acids. The CDR3 protein is CASSEGQGKGSYEQYF. Written as DNA, the CDR3 is TGCGCCAGCAGTGAGGGACAGGGTAAGGGATCCTACGAGCAGTACTTC.

The V and J genes are TRBV11-2 and TRBJ1-1; 9 bases agree with TRBD1. V lost 6 bases, J lost 5 bases, and 4 bases stayed unmatched. The CDR3 totals 13 residues. CDR1 is SGHAT and CDR2 is FQNNGV in the germline V gene. CDR3 DNA: TGTGCCAGCAGAGGGACAGGGATAACTGAAGCTTTCTTT. Its protein product is CASRGTGITEAFF.

V gene TRBV19 combines with J gene TRBJ2-1; D ambiguous. From germline, CDR1 is LNHDA and CDR2 SQIVND (reference sequence). The V and J ends lost 4 bases and 0 bases respectively, with 10 bases between them. There are 15 residues in the CDR3. CDR3 region: CASSTQVSSYNEQFF. In nucleotides, the CDR3 is TGTGCCAGTAGTACCCAAGTGAGCTCCTACAATGAGCAGTTCTTC. The full variable domain, with the rest looked up from reference TRBV19 and TRBJ2-1, is DGGITQSPKYLFRKEGQNVTLSCEQNLNHDAMYWYRQDPGQGLRLIYYSQIVNDFQKGDIAEGYSVSREKKESFPLTVTSAQKNPTAFYLCASSTQVSSYNEQFFGPGTRLTVL.

The chain employs TRBV5-1 and TRBJ1-6; 7 nucleotides line up with TRBD1. The CDR3 is made up of 16 amino acids. With 1 base clipped from V and 5 bases from J, the junction kept 6 bases outside the gene matches. Germline V CDR1 and CDR2: SGHRS, YFSETQ. The CDR3 DNA reads TGCGCCAGCAGCTTGCGTAGCAGGGGGGATAATTCACCCCTCCACTTT. Amino acid sequence: CASSLRSRGDNSPLHF.

This clone was detected once. The CDR3 loop is CASSLQTDNSPLHF. As DNA, the CDR3 is TGTGCCAGCAGCCTGCAGACAGATAATTCACCCCTCCACTTT. The V gene is TRBV27, the J gene TRBJ1-6, with D possibly matching TRBD1 (5 bases). V lost 6 bases and J 5 bases, leaving 11 bases between the germline ends. The germline V gene has CDR1 MNHEY and CDR2 SMNVEV (reference sequence). The CDR3 has 14 residues.

The V gene is TRBV10-3, the J gene TRBJ1-3; 8 bases align to TRBD1. V lost 6 bases to trimming and J lost 4 bases; unmatched junction nucleotides: 8. Germline CDR1 reads ENHRY; CDR2 reads SYGVKD. This CDR3 spans 15 amino acids. The CDR3 here is CAIRGDRGTGNTIYF. CDR3 nucleotide sequence: TGTGCCATCAGAGGTGACAGGGGAACGGGAAACACCATATATTTT.

The rearrangement joins TRBV2 to TRBJ2-3; 10 bases fit TRBD1. J lost 1 base, V lost 6 bases, and 7 bases had no gene match. The CDR3 covers 16 residues. From germline, CDR1 is SNHLY and CDR2 FYNNEI. The DNA of the CDR3 is TGTGCCAGCAGCCGGGAGGGGACAGGGGGCACAGATACGCAGTATTTT. Its translation: CASSREGTGGTDTQYF.

J is TRBJ1-2 and V is TRBV28; TRBD1 matches at 9 bases. The CDR3 runs to 15 residues. V lost 4 bases, J lost 4 bases, and 7 bases stayed unmatched. The V gene's germline CDR1 is MDHEN and CDR2 SYDVKM. The DNA of the CDR3 is TGTGCCAGCAGTTCCGGACAGGGGATGGCCTATGGCTACACCTTC. This gives the protein CASSSGQGMAYGYTF.